The clone carrying this T cell receptor beta chain was observed once. Its target is unknown. The source of the sample is a study of long-term antiretroviral therapy in people with HIV. An immunoSEQ assay, version v3.0, was performed at survey level. Sequencing aimed to cover roughly 40,000-55,000 T-cell genomes per sample. Assay: immunoSEQ multiplex PCR; the TCRdb copy retains only in-frame clones and omits some. The table records roughly 12,000 clones, 82% of them present only once. CDR3 length: 15 amino acids. Trimming took 5 bases from V and 1 from J, leaving 12 bases between them. Germline V lookup: CDR1 SGHVS, CDR2 FQNEAQ. Study results and caveats: Dominant in the repertoire at all time points were clones expanded before ART.

HIV-positive participants all received treatment in the United States. This receptor was identified in a man in his fifties with HIV. The gene calls are TRBV7-8 and TRBJ2-1; a weak D match, TRBD2 (6 bases). The specimen comprised unsorted PBMCs, sampled about 7.9 years after starting antiretroviral therapy. The CDR3 loop reads CASSPRLESYNEQFF. The CDR3 region has the DNA TGTGCCAGCAGCCCCAGACTAGAATCCTACAATGAGCAGTTCTTC.